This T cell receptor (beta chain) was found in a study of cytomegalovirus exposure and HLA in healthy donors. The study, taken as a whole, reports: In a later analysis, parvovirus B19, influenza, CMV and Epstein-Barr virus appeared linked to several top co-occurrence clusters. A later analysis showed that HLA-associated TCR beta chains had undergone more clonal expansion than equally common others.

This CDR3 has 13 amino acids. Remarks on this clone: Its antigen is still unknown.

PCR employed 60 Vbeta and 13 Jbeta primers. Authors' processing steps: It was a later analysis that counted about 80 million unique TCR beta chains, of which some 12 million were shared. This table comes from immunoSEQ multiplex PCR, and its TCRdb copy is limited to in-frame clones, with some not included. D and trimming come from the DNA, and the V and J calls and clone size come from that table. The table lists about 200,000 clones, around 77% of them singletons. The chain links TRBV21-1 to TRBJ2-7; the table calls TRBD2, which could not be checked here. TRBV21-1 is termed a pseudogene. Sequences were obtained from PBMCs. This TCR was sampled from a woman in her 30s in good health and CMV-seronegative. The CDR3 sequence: CASSKVGAYEQYF. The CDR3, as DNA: TGTGCCAGCAGCAAAGTCGGGGCCTACGAGCAGTACTTC.